The T cell receptor (beta chain) described here comes from a study of T-cell reconstitution after alpha-beta-depleted transplantation in children. The TCRbeta library was prepared with unique molecular identifiers. MiXCR was run by TCRdb on the PCR reads, yielding one entry per CDR3 protein. The table includes some 500,000 distinct CDR3 sequences, approximately 32% detected once. Deletions cut 2 bases from V and 1 base from J, with 14 bases between. Per germline, CDR1 SGHTA and CDR2 FQGTGA. The CDR3 runs 16 residues. This sequence was found in a human donor who donated a stem cell graft to a child with aplastic anemia. The sequencing here drew on PBMCs from the stem cell graft donor, taken from the stem cell graft. This chain joins TRBV7-3 and TRBJ1-1; the D gene is possibly TRBD1 (5 bases). The CDR3 coding sequence is TGTGCCAGCAGCTTACCTCCCGGGACCGGGAACACTGAAGCTTTCTTT. It specifies CASSLPPGTGNTEAFF. The variable domain in full, completed from reference TRBV7-3 and TRBJ1-1, reads GAGVSQTPSNKVTEKGKYVELRCDPISGHTALYWYRQSLGQGPEFLIYFQGTGAADDSGLPNDRFFAVRPEGSVSTLKIQRTERGDSAVYLCASSLPPGTGNTEAFFGQGTRLTVV.